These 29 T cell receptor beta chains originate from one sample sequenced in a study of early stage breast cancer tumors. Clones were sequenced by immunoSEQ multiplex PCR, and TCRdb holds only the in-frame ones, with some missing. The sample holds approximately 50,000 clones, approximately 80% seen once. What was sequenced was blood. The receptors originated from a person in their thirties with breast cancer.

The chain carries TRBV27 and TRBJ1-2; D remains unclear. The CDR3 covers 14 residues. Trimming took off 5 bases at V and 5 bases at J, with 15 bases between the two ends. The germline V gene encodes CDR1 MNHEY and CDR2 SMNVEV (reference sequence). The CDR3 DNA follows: TGTGCCAGCAGTCCACTCGATGGCCGATATGGCTACACCTTC. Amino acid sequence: CASSPLDGRYGYTF.

DNA of the CDR3: TGTGCCAGCAGTTTTTCGGCGGCCACTGAAGCTTTCTTT. This sequence encodes CASSFSAATEAFF. This sequence joins TRBV27 and TRBJ1-1; no definite D call. Germline V CDR1 and CDR2: MNHEY, SMNVEV (reference sequence). The CDR3 spans 13 residues. V was shortened by 3 bases and J by 4 bases, with 9 bases between the two germline ends.

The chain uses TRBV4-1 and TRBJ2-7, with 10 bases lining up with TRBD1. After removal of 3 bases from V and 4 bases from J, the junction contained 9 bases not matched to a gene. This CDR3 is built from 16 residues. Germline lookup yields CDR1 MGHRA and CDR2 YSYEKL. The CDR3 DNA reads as TGCGCCAGCAGCCATTCTAATAGGACAGGGGGGTACGAGCAGTACTTC. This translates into CASSHSNRTGGYEQYF.

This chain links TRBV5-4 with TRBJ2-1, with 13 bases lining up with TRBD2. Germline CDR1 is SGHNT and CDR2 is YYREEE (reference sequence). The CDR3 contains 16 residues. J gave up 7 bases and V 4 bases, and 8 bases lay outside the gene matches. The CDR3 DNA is TGTGCCAGCAGCACCGGACTAGCGGGAGTATTTAATGAGCAGTTCTTC. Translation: CASSTGLAGVFNEQFF.

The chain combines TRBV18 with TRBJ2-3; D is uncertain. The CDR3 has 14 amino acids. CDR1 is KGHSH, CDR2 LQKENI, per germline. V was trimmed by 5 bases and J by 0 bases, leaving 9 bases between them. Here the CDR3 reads CASSAPSSTDTQYF. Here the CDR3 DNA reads TGTGCCAGCTCAGCCCCTTCTAGCACAGATACGCAGTATTTT.

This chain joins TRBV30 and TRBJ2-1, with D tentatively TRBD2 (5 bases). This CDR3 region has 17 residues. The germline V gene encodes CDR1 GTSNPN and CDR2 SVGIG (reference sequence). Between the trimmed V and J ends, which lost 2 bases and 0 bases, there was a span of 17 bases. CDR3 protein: CAWSPVALASSYNEQFF. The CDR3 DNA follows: TGTGCCTGGAGTCCAGTAGCGCTCGCTAGCTCCTACAATGAGCAGTTCTTC.

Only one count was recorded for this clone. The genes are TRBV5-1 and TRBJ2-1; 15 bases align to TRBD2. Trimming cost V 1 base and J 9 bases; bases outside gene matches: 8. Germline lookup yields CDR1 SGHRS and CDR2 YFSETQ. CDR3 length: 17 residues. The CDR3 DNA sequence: TGCGCCAGCAGCTTGTATCGGACTAGCGGGAGGGCCGGTGAGCAGTTCTTC. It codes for CASSLYRTSGRAGEQFF.

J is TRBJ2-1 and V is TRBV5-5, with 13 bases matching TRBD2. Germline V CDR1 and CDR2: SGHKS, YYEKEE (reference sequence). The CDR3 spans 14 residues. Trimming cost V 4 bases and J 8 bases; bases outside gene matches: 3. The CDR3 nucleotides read TGTGCCAGCAGCACCGGACTAGCGGGAGATGAGCAGTTCTTC. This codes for CASSTGLAGDEQFF.

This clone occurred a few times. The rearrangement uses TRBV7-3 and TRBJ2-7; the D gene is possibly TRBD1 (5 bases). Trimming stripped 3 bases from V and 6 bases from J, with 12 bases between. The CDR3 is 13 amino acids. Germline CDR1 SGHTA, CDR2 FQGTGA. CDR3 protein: CASSFTDTSEQYF. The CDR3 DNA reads TGTGCCAGCAGCTTTACGGACACATCCGAGCAGTACTTC.

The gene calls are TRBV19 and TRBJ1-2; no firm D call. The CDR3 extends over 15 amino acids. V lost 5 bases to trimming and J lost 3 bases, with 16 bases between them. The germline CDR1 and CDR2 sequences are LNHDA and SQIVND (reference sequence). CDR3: CASSLLGFSDYGYTF. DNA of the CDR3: TGTGCCAGTAGTCTTCTAGGGTTTTCGGACTATGGCTACACCTTC.

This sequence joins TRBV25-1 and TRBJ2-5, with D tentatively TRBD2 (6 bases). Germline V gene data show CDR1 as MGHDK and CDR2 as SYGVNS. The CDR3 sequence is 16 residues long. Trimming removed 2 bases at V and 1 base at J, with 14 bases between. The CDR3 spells CASSELRGGSQETQYF. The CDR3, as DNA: TGTGCCAGCAGTGAACTTCGTGGGGGGAGCCAAGAGACCCAGTACTTC.

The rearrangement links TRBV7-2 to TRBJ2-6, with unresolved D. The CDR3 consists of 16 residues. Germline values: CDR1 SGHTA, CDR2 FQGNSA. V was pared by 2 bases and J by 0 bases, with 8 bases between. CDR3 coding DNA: TGTGCCAGCAGCTTATCAGGCTTCTCTGGGGCCAACGTCCTGACTTTC. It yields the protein CASSLSGFSGANVLTF.

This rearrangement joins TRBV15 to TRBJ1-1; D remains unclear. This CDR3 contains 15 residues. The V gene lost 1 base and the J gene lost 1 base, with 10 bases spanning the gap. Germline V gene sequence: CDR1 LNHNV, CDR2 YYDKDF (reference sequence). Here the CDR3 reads CATSRGPVKNTEAFF. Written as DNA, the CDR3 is TGTGCCACCAGCAGAGGTCCAGTAAAGAACACTGAAGCTTTCTTT.

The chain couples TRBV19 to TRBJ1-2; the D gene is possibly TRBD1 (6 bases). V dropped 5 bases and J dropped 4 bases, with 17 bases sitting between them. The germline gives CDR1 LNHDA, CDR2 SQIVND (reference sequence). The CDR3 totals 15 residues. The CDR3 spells CASSHQSDRFYGYTF. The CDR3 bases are TGTGCCAGTAGTCATCAGAGTGACAGGTTCTATGGCTACACCTTC.

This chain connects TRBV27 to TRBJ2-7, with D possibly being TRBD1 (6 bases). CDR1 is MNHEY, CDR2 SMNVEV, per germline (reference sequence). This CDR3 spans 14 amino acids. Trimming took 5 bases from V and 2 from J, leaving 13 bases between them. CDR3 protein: CASSLLGDTYEQYF. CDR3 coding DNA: TGTGCCAGCAGTCTCCTGGGGGACACCTACGAGCAGTACTTC.

CDR3 sequence (DNA): TGTGCCAGCAGCCAATCAGGGTCGAGCTCCTACGAGCAGTACTTC. It specifies CASSQSGSSSYEQYF. V gene TRBV5-6 combines with J gene TRBJ2-7, with TRBD1 as a possible D gene (5 bases). CDR1 is SGHDT and CDR2 is YYEEEE in the germline V gene. Trimming removed 4 bases from V and 0 bases from J, with 14 bases in between. The CDR3 sequence is 15 residues long.

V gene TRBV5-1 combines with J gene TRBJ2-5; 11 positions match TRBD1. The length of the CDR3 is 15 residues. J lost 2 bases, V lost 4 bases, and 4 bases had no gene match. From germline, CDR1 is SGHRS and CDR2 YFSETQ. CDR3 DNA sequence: TGCGCCAGCAGCGCCGGGGACAGGGGGCAAGAGACCCAGTACTTC. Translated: CASSAGDRGQETQYF.

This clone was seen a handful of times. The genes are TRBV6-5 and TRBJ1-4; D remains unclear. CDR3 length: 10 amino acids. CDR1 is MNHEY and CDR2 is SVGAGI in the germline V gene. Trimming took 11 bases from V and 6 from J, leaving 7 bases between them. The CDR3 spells CARKDEKLFF. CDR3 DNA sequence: TGTGCCCGCAAGGATGAAAAACTGTTTTTT.

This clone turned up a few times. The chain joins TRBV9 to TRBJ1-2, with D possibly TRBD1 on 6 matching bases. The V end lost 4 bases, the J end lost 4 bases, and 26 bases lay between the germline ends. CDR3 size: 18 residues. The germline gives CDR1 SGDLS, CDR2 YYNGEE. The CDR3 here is CASSNNLRNRVLGYGYTF. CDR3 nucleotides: TGTGCCAGCAGCAACAACCTCAGGAACAGGGTTTTGGGCTATGGCTACACCTTC.

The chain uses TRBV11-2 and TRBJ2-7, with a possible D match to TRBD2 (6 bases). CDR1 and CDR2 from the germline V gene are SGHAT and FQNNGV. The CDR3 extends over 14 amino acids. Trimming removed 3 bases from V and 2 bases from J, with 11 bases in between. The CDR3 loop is CASSFRPGAYEQYF. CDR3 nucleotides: TGTGCCAGCAGCTTTAGACCGGGGGCCTACGAGCAGTACTTC.

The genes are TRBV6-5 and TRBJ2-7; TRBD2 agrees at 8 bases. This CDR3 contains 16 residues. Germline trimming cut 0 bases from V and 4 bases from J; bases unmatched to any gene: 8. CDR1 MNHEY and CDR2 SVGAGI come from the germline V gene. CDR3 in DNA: TGTGCCAGCAGTTACTCCCGACTAGCGTTCCGGTACGAGCAGTACTTC. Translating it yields CASSYSRLAFRYEQYF.

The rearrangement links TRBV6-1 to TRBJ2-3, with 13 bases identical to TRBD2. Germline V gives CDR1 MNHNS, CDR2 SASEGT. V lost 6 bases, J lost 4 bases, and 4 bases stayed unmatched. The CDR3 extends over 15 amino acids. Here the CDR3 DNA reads TGTGCCAGCAGGGGGACTAGCGGGACGTCAGATACGCAGTATTTT. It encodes CASRGTSGTSDTQYF.

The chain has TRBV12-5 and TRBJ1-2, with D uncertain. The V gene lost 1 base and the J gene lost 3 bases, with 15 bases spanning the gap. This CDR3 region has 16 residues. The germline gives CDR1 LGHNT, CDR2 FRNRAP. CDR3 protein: CASGLDRPGGDYGYTF. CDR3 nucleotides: TGTGCTAGTGGTTTGGACCGCCCGGGCGGGGACTATGGCTACACCTTC.

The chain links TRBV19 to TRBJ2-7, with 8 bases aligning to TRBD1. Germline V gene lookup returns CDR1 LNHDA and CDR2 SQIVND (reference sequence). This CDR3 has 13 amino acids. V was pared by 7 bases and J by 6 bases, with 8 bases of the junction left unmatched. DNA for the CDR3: TGTGCCAGTAAGGAACAGGGGGTCGGCGAGCAGTACTTC. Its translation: CASKEQGVGEQYF.

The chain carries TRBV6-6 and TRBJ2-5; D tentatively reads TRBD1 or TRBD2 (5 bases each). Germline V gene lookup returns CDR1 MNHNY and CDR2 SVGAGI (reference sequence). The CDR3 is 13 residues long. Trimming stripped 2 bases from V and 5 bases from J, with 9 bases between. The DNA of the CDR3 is TGTGCCAGCAGTTACGGGGGTAGGGAGACCCAGTACTTC. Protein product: CASSYGGRETQYF.

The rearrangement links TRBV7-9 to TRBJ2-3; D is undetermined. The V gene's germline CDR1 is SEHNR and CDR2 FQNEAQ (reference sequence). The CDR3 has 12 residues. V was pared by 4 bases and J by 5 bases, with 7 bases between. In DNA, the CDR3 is TGTGCCAGCAGCTCGCCGGGAGATACGCAGTATTTT. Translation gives CASSSPGDTQYF.

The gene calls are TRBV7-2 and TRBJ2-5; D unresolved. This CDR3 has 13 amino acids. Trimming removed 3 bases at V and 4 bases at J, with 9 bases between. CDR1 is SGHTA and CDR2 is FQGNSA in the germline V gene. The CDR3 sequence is CASSFGVLETQYF. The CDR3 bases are TGTGCCAGCAGCTTTGGGGTCCTAGAGACCCAGTACTTC.

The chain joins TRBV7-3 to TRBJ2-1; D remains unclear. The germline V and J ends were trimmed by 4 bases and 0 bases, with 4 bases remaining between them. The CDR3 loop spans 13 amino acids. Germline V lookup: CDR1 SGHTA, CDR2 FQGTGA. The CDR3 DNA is TGTGCCAGCAGCTCCCCCTCCTACAATGAGCAGTTCTTC. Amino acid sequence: CASSSPSYNEQFF.

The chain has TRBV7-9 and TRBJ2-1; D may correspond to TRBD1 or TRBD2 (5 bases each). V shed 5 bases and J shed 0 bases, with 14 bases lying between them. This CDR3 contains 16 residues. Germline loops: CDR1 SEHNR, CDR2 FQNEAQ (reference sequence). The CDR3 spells CASSPGQGVSYNEQFF. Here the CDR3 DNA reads TGTGCCAGCAGCCCCGGCCAGGGAGTCTCCTACAATGAGCAGTTCTTC.